This T cell receptor (beta chain) was retrieved from a study of cytomegalovirus exposure and HLA in healthy donors. Background on the study: Within an early data release were tens of millions of unique TCRs drawn from HLA-typed donors.

Those who donated were healthy bone marrow donors. The primer mix had 60 Vbeta and 13 Jbeta primers. Sequencing used immunoSEQ multiplex PCR; TCRdb keeps in-frame clones, though not all of them. Of 110,000 to 150,000 clones listed, around 78% are singletons. V lost 11 bases to trimming and J lost 4 bases, with 11 bases between them. Germline V gives CDR1 ENHRY, CDR2 SYGVKD. This CDR3 comprises 11 residues. Overall study findings and caveats: Most of the TCR beta V segments (in an earlier analysis) were productive either about 87% or about 30% of the time. According to a later analysis, most TCR beta chains associated with CMV appeared HLA-restricted.

As for this clone: The antigen remains undetermined.

Sequencing used PBMCs. The V call is TRBV10-3, the J call TRBJ1-1; D is unresolved. The TCR was taken from a young woman in good health and CMV-seropositive. CDR3 region: CAVHTSTEAFF. The CDR3 DNA reads as TGTGCCGTTCATACATCCACTGAAGCTTTCTTT.